The entry below describes one T cell receptor beta chain. Its cognate antigen is unknown. Researchers took RNA transcripts and amplified the TCR beta CDR3 regions from them. When the TCR CDR3 underwent first-round RT-PCR, the HTBI primer set was used. Via MiXCR, TCRdb re-called the multiplex PCR reads, giving one row per CDR3 protein. The sample yields 250,000 to 400,000 distinct CDR3 sequences, about an eighth seen once. The sample is drawn from a study of T cells in Graves' hyperthyroidism and ophthalmopathy. Findings and caveats of the study: In blood, most of the thyroid clonotypes expanded above 0.001 were also present.

CDR1 MRHNA and CDR2 SNTAGT come from the germline V gene. Trimming removed 9 bases at V and 0 bases at J, with 20 bases between. The CDR3 has 16 residues. With duration under 3 months, ophthalmopathy was active: Clinical Activity Score at least 3, NOSPECS at least 4. From roughly 9.2 ml of fresh peripheral blood, PBMCs were isolated. The clonotype was recovered from a woman in her forties with Graves' ophthalmopathy. The chain combines TRBV6-4 with TRBJ1-1; maybe TRBD1 (5 bases). Sample: blood. CDR3 region: CARPQDRGFMNTEAFF. In DNA form, the CDR3 reads TGTGCCAGACCGCAGGACCGGGGGTTTATGAACACTGAAGCTTTCTTT.